This TCR beta chain was captured in a study of CXCR3-negative and CXCR3-positive naive CD8 T cells. Regarding the study as a whole: CXCR3-positive naive cells had more hydrophobic TRB CDR3s than CXCR3-negative naive cells. Upon cryopreservation, CXCR3 expression partially decreased, and most assays used fresh PBMCs. Similarly elevated diversity marked both naive subsets, with memory CD8+ cells showing far lower diversity.

5' RACE that incorporated UMI labels was used to prepare the TRB cDNA libraries. TCRdb reanalyzed the 5' RACE reads and collapses them to one entry per CDR3 protein, without DNA. Its listing shows roughly 100,000 distinct CDR3 sequences. Regarding this clonotype: Its antigen is not identified.

Every individual CD8+ T cell subset underwent sorting in triplicate at under 350,000 cells apiece. CDR3 size: 14 residues. Germline V CDR1 and CDR2: DFQATT, SNEGSKA (reference sequence). The source of this sequence is a human donor in good health. Some clones in this sample may be carry-over from other donors' samples. The material sequenced was naive CXCR3+ CD8+ T cells from blood. Subset defined: CD45RO-CCR7+CD27+CD95- naive CD8+ T cells expressing CXCR3 (TNR3+). The gene calls are TRBV20-1 and TRBJ1-6; TCRdb reports TRBD1, a call that lacks DNA to check it against. The CDR3 region is CSASSGGNDSPLHF.